A selection of T cell receptor beta chains follows, all from one sample in a study of blood T cells in healthy people across ages. TCRdb fed the 5' RACE reads into MiXCR, producing one record per CDR3 protein. The sample lists roughly 800,000 distinct CDR3 sequences; 55% to 70% were seen once. Sequenced: blood. Receptors were obtained from a man aged 25-45 years in good health. Both conserved end residues are part of each CDR3. A D gene is named only where the DNA matches it firmly.

J gene | D gene | V gene | CDR3 protein
TRBJ2-7 | TRBD1 | TRBV29-1 | CSVGQGTYEQYF
TRBJ2-1 | - | TRBV5-1 | CASSSGRVAYNEQFF
TRBJ2-7 | TRBD1 | TRBV29-1 | CSVGGRQGATEQYF
TRBJ2-7 | - | TRBV7-6 | CASSPPAVGVGEQYF
TRBJ2-3 | TRBD2 | TRBV2 | CASSVAGGARTQYF
TRBJ2-3 | TRBD2 | TRBV7-2 | CASGLVPDTQYF
TRBJ2-3 | TRBD2 | TRBV7-6 | CASSIQTSGVPDTQYF
TRBJ2-7 | TRBD2 | TRBV10-3 | CATFSGTSGGFAYEQYF
TRBJ2-3 | - | TRBV5-1 | CASSWGSFPSTDTQYF
TRBJ2-5 | - | TRBV5-1 | CASSLFGSSSETQYF
TRBJ1-2 | - | TRBV2 | CASKQDNYGYTF
TRBJ2-4 | - | TRBV7-9 | CASSSAGLGGNIQYF
TRBJ2-7 | TRBD2 | TRBV9 | CASSPRFSGSSEQYF
TRBJ1-5 | - | TRBV27 | CASSPWDVNQPQHF
TRBJ1-5 | TRBD1 | TRBV12-5 | CASGFGTVTGNQPQHF
TRBJ1-4 | - | TRBV7-2 | CASSESRGVANEKLFF
TRBJ2-1 | - | TRBV7-2 | CASSLDPLLRKGANEQFF
TRBJ2-5 | TRBD2 | TRBV7-2 | CASSLVGGEETQYF
TRBJ2-1 | - | TRBV11-3 | CASSPKQFF
TRBJ2-3 | TRBD2 | TRBV20-1 | CSAQIAGVPDTQYF
TRBJ2-5 | - | TRBV27 | CASSLRAPIGETQYF
TRBJ2-1 | - | TRBV15 | CATRAGQLNNEQFF
TRBJ1-4 | - | TRBV4-2 | CASSQVEAGNEKLFF
TRBJ2-1 | - | TRBV12-3/TRBV12-4 | CASGVAAAYNEQFF
TRBJ2-7 | - | TRBV25-1 | CASSADTLRKTYEQYF